This T cell receptor beta chain was identified during a study of T cell responses to AZD1222 COVID-19 vaccine. Study context: Investigators merged groups given second doses at roughly 4 or roughly 12 weeks.

The method was immunoSEQ multiplex PCR; TCRdb's version includes in-frame clones alone and lacks a portion of them. Altogether about 97,000 clones are present, around 89% being singletons, with the ten largest covering under 8.5%. The V and J ends lost 6 bases and 6 bases, in that order; junction bases with no gene match: 14. The CDR3 has 16 residues. Germline CDR1 is MDHEN and CDR2 is SYDVKM. The TCR was taken from an adult in good health. The chain recombines TRBV28 with TRBJ2-1, with 7 bases aligning to TRBD2. The source was peripheral blood, collected on day 0 of AZD1222 vaccination. The DNA for the CDR3 is TGTGCCAGCAGCCAGGGAGGGGCAAACAGTTTCAATGAGCAGTTCTTC. Its translation: CASSQGGANSFNEQFF. Complete variable domain (other parts from reference TRBV28 and TRBJ2-1): DVKVTQSSRYLVKRTGEKVFLECVQDMDHENMFWYRQDPGLGLRLIYFSYDVKMKEKGDIPEGYSVSREKKERFSLILESASTNQTSMYLCASSQGGANSFNEQFFGPGTRLTVL.